Listed here is a single T cell receptor beta chain. As originally analysed: Reference gene primer amplification gave estimated nucleated cell counts. Libraries were prepared by immunoSEQ multiplex PCR; TCRdb keeps only in-frame clonotypes and omits some of them. V and J calls and clone size follow that table, whereas D and trimming were derived from the DNA. Seen here are 69,000 or so clones, nearly 90% observed once, and the top ten hold roughly 4.8%. These data originate in a study of blood T cell repertoires in COVID-19. Whole-study context: Specimens from acute and convalescent COVID-19 originated in the United States, Italy and Spain.

What was sequenced was peripheral blood. The clonotype originates from a man aged 50 to 60 with acute or convalescent COVID-19.

This chain's CDR3 is CASSYSRLQETQYF. The CDR3 DNA follows: TGTGCCAGCAGTTACTCTAGATTACAAGAGACCCAGTACTTC. The chain carries TRBV6-6 and TRBJ2-5; D ambiguous. Germline V gives CDR1 MNHNY, CDR2 SVGAGI (reference sequence). CDR3 length: 14 residues. Trimming cost V 0 bases and J 2 bases, with 7 bases left between them.